This paragraph covers one T cell receptor (beta chain) sequence. Its antigen target is currently unknown. One base away there is no much larger clone; base qualities are not given. Library preparation was by the immunoSEQ multiplex PCR assay. TCRdb limited this immuneACCESS table to in-frame rearrangements with V and J called. A share of clones is missing; checked studies link under half to unresolved V genes, and the rest is unexplained. The sample table records roughly 68,000 clones; around 82% of these occur just once. In total, the top ten clones hold 7% to 8.5% of the sample. This entry is derived from a study of radiotherapy plus CTLA-4 blockade in lung cancer (dated by TCRdb to the late 2010s). Turning to the overall study: Among the enrolled patients, about 19% had an objective response, and about 30% reached disease control.

The V and J ends are trimmed by 5 bases and 0 bases, leaving 13 bases between them. The CDR3 numbers 15 residues from cysteine through phenylalanine. Only CDR3 DNA remains: 45 bases, in frame from the first base. In the germline V gene, CDR1 corresponds to SGHTA and CDR2 to FQGNSA. Focal radiation therapy combined with CTLA-4 blockade (ipilimumab) was tested in patients with chemo-refractory metastatic non-small-cell lung cancer. The investigation overall reported the following: After treatment with radiotherapy and ipilimumab, TCR clones that came from tumors expanded in the peripheral blood. Increased serum interferon-beta after radiation, together with early dynamic changes in blood T cell clones, were reported to be the strongest predictors of response.

The rearrangement combines TRBV7-2 with TRBJ1-1; no confident D gene assignment can be made. Material: peripheral blood, obtained from a patient treated with radiotherapy plus ipilimumab. The clonotype originates from a human donor with non-small cell lung cancer who had a complete response to radiotherapy plus ipilimumab. The CDR3 here reads CASSPDRYMNTEAFF. The base sequence is TGTGCCAGCAGCCCAGACCGGTACATGAACACTGAAGCTTTCTTT.